This paragraph reports one T cell receptor (beta chain). The entry originates in a study of blood T cell repertoires in COVID-19. Overall study: Researchers got acute and convalescent COVID-19 samples from the United States, Italy and Spain. T cells, B-cell-depleted T cells, or PBMCs provided the cDNA or gDNA that served as material.

Original methodology: Quantification of nucleated cells was approximated via reference gene primer amplification. The table came from immunoSEQ multiplex PCR; TCRdb's copy has only in-frame clones and leaves some out. V, J and clone size are those of that table, while D and trimming were read from the DNA. This table has 200,000 or so clones, around four fifths appearing once. V was pared by 4 bases and J by 3 bases, with 4 bases of the junction left unmatched. The CDR3 is 14 amino acids. Germline CDR1 and CDR2: SGHNT and YYREEE (reference sequence). The sequence was obtained from a human donor in a cohort sampled during active COVID-19. This chain uses TRBV5-4 with TRBJ1-1; 9 bases map to TRBD1. The specimen was peripheral blood. Written as DNA, the CDR3 is TGTGCCAGCAGCCCCAACAGGGGGCACACTGAAGCTTTCTTT. It translates to CASSPNRGHTEAFF. The full variable domain, rest sourced from reference TRBV5-4 and TRBJ1-1, is ETGVTQSPTHLIKTRGQQVTLRCSSQSGHNTVSWYQQALGQGPQFIFQYYREEENGRGNFPPRFSGLQFPNYSSELNVNALELDDSALYLCASSPNRGHTEAFFGQGTRLTVV.